These 10 T cell receptor beta chains came from one sample sequenced in a study of cytomegalovirus exposure and HLA in healthy donors. The PCR ran on 60 Vbeta and 13 Jbeta primers. Libraries were prepared by immunoSEQ multiplex PCR; TCRdb keeps only in-frame clonotypes and omits some of them. The table includes 150,000 to 200,000 clones, 81% detected once. Sequencing was performed on PBMCs. The receptors stem from a woman aged 25 to 39 in good health and CMV-seronegative.

The chain combines TRBV27 with TRBJ1-5; D remains unclear. Trimming removed 2 bases from V and 8 bases from J, with 13 bases in between. CDR1 is MNHEY, CDR2 SMNVEV, per germline (reference sequence). The CDR3 is 14 residues long. The CDR3 region has the DNA TGTGCCAGCAGTTTAGAGGCCGGAATGAAGCCCCAGCATTTT. Protein sequence: CASSLEAGMKPQHF.

DNA of the CDR3: TGTGCCAGCACCCTTCGCGACAGGGGGCGATACAATGAGCAGTTCTTC. It yields the protein CASTLRDRGRYNEQFF. V gene TRBV9 combines with J gene TRBJ2-1; 10 bases align to TRBD1. The CDR3 spans 16 residues. The J segment lost 4 bases and the V segment lost 6 bases, leaving 10 bases of the junction unmatched. From germline, CDR1 is SGDLS and CDR2 YYNGEE.

The V gene is TRBV19, the J gene TRBJ2-1; 8 nucleotides agree with TRBD2. The CDR3 runs 15 residues. V lost 4 bases to trimming and J lost 9 bases; unmatched junction nucleotides: 11. CDR1 LNHDA and CDR2 SQIVND come from the germline V gene (reference sequence). The CDR3 DNA follows: TGTGCCAGTAGTAAAAGCGGGGGAAGGGGGGGTGAGCAGTTCTTC. Amino acids: CASSKSGGRGGEQFF. The full variable domain, its missing parts supplied by reference TRBV19 and TRBJ2-1, is DGGITQSPKYLFRKEGQNVTLSCEQNLNHDAMYWYRQDPGQGLRLIYYSQIVNDFQKGDIAEGYSVSREKKESFPLTVTSAQKNPTAFYLCASSKSGGRGGEQFFGPGTRLTVL.

The rearrangement joins TRBV6-6 to TRBJ2-7; 8 bases fit TRBD2. The V segment lost 6 bases and the J segment 2 bases; nucleotides outside the gene matches: 9. Germline CDR1 and CDR2: MNHNY and SVGAGI (reference sequence). The CDR3 covers 15 residues. CDR3 coding DNA: TGTGCCAGCAGCCGCCAACTAGCGGCTACCTACGAGCAGTACTTC. Translated, it gives CASSRQLAATYEQYF.

J is TRBJ2-5 and V is TRBV21-1; no DNA check was done on the table's D call, TRBD1. TRBV21-1 is flagged as a pseudogene. CDR3 length: 14 amino acids. This chain's CDR3 is CASSKGQFQETQYF. CDR3 in DNA: TGTGCCAGCAGCAAAGGACAGTTCCAAGAGACCCAGTACTTC.

The V call is TRBV7-6, the J call TRBJ2-1; a possible D gene is TRBD2 (5 bases). The germline V gene has CDR1 SGHVS and CDR2 FNYEAQ. Trimming took 5 bases from V and 6 from J, leaving 20 bases between them. This CDR3 has 16 amino acids. The CDR3 protein is CASSPTTSGLGNEQFF. The CDR3 DNA reads TGTGCCAGCAGCCCTACTACTAGTGGACTCGGCAATGAGCAGTTCTTC.

This clone has only one observation. Other DNA sequences within the sample encode an identical CDR3. J is TRBJ1-1 and V is TRBV6-5, with TRBD1 as a possible D gene (5 bases). The CDR3 extends over 15 amino acids. Trimming stripped 0 bases from V and 4 bases from J, with 12 bases between. CDR1 and CDR2 from the germline V gene are MNHEY and SVGAGI. In DNA, the CDR3 is TGTGCCAGCAGTTACTCGGGTGGTAGGGGCACTGAAGCTTTCTTT. This gives the protein CASSYSGGRGTEAFF.

This clone was observed once. This chain connects TRBV11-3 to TRBJ2-1; D might be TRBD2 (6 bases). Germline V gene data show CDR1 as SGHNT and CDR2 as YENEEA. Between the trimmed V and J ends, which lost 5 bases and 8 bases, there was a span of 13 bases. The CDR3 totals 13 residues. The CDR3 sequence: CASSPTSFDEQFF. DNA of the CDR3: TGTGCCAGCAGCCCTACTAGCTTCGATGAGCAGTTCTTC.

In its sample, this clone was seen once. The V call is TRBV10-3, the J call TRBJ2-5, with TRBD1 as a possible D gene (6 bases). The germline V and J ends were trimmed by 4 bases and 5 bases, with 11 bases remaining between them. CDR1 and CDR2 from the germline V gene are ENHRY and SYGVKD. CDR3 length: 13 amino acids. The CDR3 DNA is TGTGCCATCAGTGTACAGGGAGCGGAGACCCAGTACTTC. Encoded protein: CAISVQGAETQYF.

This rearrangement joins TRBV7-3 to TRBJ2-2, with D possibly being TRBD2 (6 bases). Germline CDR1 and CDR2: SGHTA and FQGTGA. The CDR3 runs to 14 residues. Trimming cost V 3 bases and J 3 bases, with 8 bases left between them. DNA of the CDR3: TGTGCCAGCAGCTTCGGAGGGGACACCGGGGAGCTGTTTTTT. As protein: CASSFGGDTGELFF.